A single sample gave rise to the 25 T cell receptor beta chains below, sequenced in a study of control samples from healthy donors and cancer patients. TCRdb's table, derived via immunoSEQ multiplex PCR, lists solely in-frame clones and lacks some. The repertoire holds 150,000 to 200,000 clones, with almost 90% as singletons. Source material: blood. All receptors derive from a woman aged 50 to 60 in good health.

The V call is TRBV5-1, the J call TRBJ1-3; the D gene is possibly TRBD1 (5 bases). The CDR3 length is 15 residues. The V end lost 3 bases, the J end lost 0 bases, and 10 bases lay between the germline ends. Germline V gene lookup returns CDR1 SGHRS and CDR2 YFSETQ. This CDR3 is CASSSGLPSGNTIYF. In DNA, the CDR3 is TGCGCCAGCAGCTCGGGACTCCCCTCTGGAAACACCATATATTTT.

The genes are TRBV3-1 (or the pseudogene TRBV3-2) and TRBJ1-1, with 8 bases matching TRBD1. J gave up 5 bases and V 4 bases, and 18 bases lay outside the gene matches. CDR3 length: 18 residues. Germline CDR1 is LGHDT and CDR2 is YNNKEL (reference sequence). The DNA for the CDR3 is TGTGCCAGCAGCCCCTCATTAAGGACAGGGAAACTAGGGACTGAAGCTTTCTTT. Its protein product is CASSPSLRTGKLGTEAFF.

This chain connects TRBV6-1 to TRBJ1-1; weak D call: TRBD1 (5 bases). This CDR3 region has 13 residues. Trimming stripped 2 bases from V and 7 bases from J, with 11 bases between. Germline-derived CDR1 and CDR2 are MNHNS and SASEGT. This CDR3 reads CASSETLTVEAFF. The CDR3 DNA sequence: TGTGCCAGCAGTGAAACGCTGACAGTTGAAGCTTTCTTT.

The V and J genes are TRBV5-1 and TRBJ2-3; D may be TRBD2 (7 bases). The length of the CDR3 is 14 residues. Deletions cut 3 bases from V and 1 base from J, with 9 bases between. In germline, CDR1 is SGHRS, CDR2 YFSETQ. In nucleotides, the CDR3 is TGCGCCAGCAGCTACGGGGGGCGCACAGATACGCAGTATTTT. Its protein is CASSYGGRTDTQYF.

This clone was counted between two and nine times. Here the CDR3 DNA reads TGTGCCAGCAGCTTGGTTAGGACAGAGAATGGCTACACCTTC. This encodes CASSLVRTENGYTF. The V gene is TRBV5-5, the J gene TRBJ1-2, with a tentative D call TRBD1 (6 bases). The germline V gene encodes CDR1 SGHKS and CDR2 YYEKEE (reference sequence). Trimming removed 0 bases from V and 6 bases from J, with 12 bases in between. This CDR3 comprises 14 residues.

V usage is TRBV7-9 and J usage is TRBJ1-2; D gene uncertain. The CDR3 covers 11 residues. Germline-derived CDR1 and CDR2 are SEHNR and FQNEAQ (reference sequence). V was trimmed by 7 bases and J by 7 bases, leaving 10 bases between them. Here the CDR3 reads CASTRRGGYTF. CDR3 in DNA: TGTGCCAGCACGCGACGAGGTGGCTACACCTTC.

The chain carries TRBV24-1 and TRBJ1-6, with D uncertain. Germline V gives CDR1 KGHDR, CDR2 SFDVKD. The CDR3 runs to 12 residues. With 6 bases removed from V and 8 bases from J, the gap between germline ends came to 7 bases. The CDR3 spells CATSYGDSPLHF. The CDR3, as DNA: TGTGCCACCAGTTACGGTGATTCACCCCTCCACTTT.

The chain carries TRBV29-1 and TRBJ2-5; 11 bases are shared with TRBD2. Germline assignment: CDR1 SQVTM and CDR2 ANQGSEA. This CDR3 has 14 amino acids. V lost 4 bases to trimming and J lost 4 bases; unmatched junction nucleotides: 5. The CDR3 here is CSVGPSGGRETQYF. CDR3 DNA sequence: TGCAGCGTTGGCCCTAGCGGGGGGAGAGAGACCCAGTACTTC.

The chain is built from TRBV16 and TRBJ1-3, with D maybe TRBD1 (6 bases). V gave up 4 bases and J gave up 0 bases, with 13 bases separating them. Germline values: CDR1 KGHSY, CDR2 FQNENV. The CDR3 extends over 16 amino acids. The CDR3 nucleotides are TGTGCCAGCAGCCGTCGAGGGGGAGCCTCTGGAAACACCATATATTTT. Translating it yields CASSRRGGASGNTIYF.

This clone was recorded only once. The chain carries TRBV29-1 and TRBJ2-3; TRBD2 agrees at 9 bases. CDR1 and CDR2 (germline): SQVTM, ANQGSEA. Germline trimming cut 8 bases from V and 1 base from J; bases unmatched to any gene: 13. This CDR3 has 16 residues. The CDR3 sequence is CSLDQRASGGTDTQYF. The CDR3 DNA reads TGCAGCCTCGACCAGAGGGCTAGCGGGGGCACAGATACGCAGTATTTT.

The genes are TRBV27 and TRBJ2-4, with D possibly matching TRBD2 (5 bases). V shed 10 bases and J shed 7 bases, with 17 bases lying between them. CDR1 and CDR2 from the germline V gene are MNHEY and SMNVEV (reference sequence). The CDR3 spans 13 residues. The CDR3 DNA follows: TGTGCCATCTCACCTGGACTCGGGAACATTCAGTACTTC. This gives the protein CAISPGLGNIQYF.

The sample holds a few counts of this clone. The chain links TRBV5-5 to TRBJ1-5, with 10 bases fitting TRBD1. The V and J ends lost 1 base and 6 bases, in that order; junction bases with no gene match: 10. CDR1 is SGHKS, CDR2 YYEKEE, per germline (reference sequence). The CDR3 length is 17 residues. The CDR3 sequence is CASSLNPGQGVAQPQHF. The CDR3 DNA reads as TGTGCCAGCAGCTTGAACCCTGGACAGGGGGTCGCTCAGCCCCAGCATTTT.

CDR3 nucleotide sequence: TGTGCCAGCAGCTCAACGGGCAATAATCGGGAGACCCAGTACTTC. Protein: CASSSTGNNRETQYF. The rearrangement joins TRBV9 to TRBJ2-5; D gene unclear. Trimming left V 4 bases short and J 5 bases short, with 18 bases between. Looked up from germline, CDR1 is SGDLS and CDR2 is YYNGEE. The CDR3 spans 15 residues.

V is TRBV9 and J is TRBJ1-3; TRBD1 is a possible D gene (5 bases). The V gene lost 4 bases and the J gene lost 4 bases, with 9 bases spanning the gap. The V gene's germline CDR1 is SGDLS and CDR2 YYNGEE. The CDR3 sequence is 13 residues long. This chain's CDR3 is CASSLRQGNTIYF. CDR3 nucleotides: TGTGCCAGCAGCCTACGACAGGGAAACACCATATATTTT. Supplemented by reference TRBV9 and TRBJ1-3, the full variable domain reads DSGVTQTPKHLITATGQRVTLRCSPRSGDLSVYWYQQSLDQGLQFLIQYYNGEERAKGNILERFSAQQFPDLHSELNLSSLELGDSALYFCASSLRQGNTIYFGEGSWLTVV.

V is TRBV20-1 and J is TRBJ1-2; no definite D call. Germline CDR1 DFQATT, CDR2 SNEGSKA (reference sequence). The CDR3 has 10 residues. Trimming removed 7 bases from V and 6 bases from J, with 9 bases in between. This CDR3 is CSVLENGYTF. Here the CDR3 DNA reads TGCAGTGTGTTGGAAAATGGCTACACCTTC.

V gene TRBV18 combines with J gene TRBJ2-5, with D perhaps matching TRBD1 or TRBD2 (6 bases each). CDR1 and CDR2 from the germline V gene are KGHSH and LQKENI. The CDR3 totals 16 residues. V was cut by 3 bases and J by 2 bases, with 16 bases left in between. The CDR3 reads CASSPLGGGPQETQYF. DNA for the CDR3: TGTGCCAGCTCACCCCTCGGGGGCGGGCCGCAAGAGACCCAGTACTTC.

This rearrangement joins TRBV7-2 to TRBJ2-5; weak D call: TRBD1 (5 bases). Germline assignment: CDR1 SGHTA and CDR2 FQGNSA. The CDR3 totals 14 residues. V dropped 5 bases and J dropped 1 base, with 11 bases sitting between them. The CDR3 region has the DNA TGTGCCAGCAGCCTGACAGTAACCCAAGAGACCCAGTACTTC. Protein sequence: CASSLTVTQETQYF.

The chain carries TRBV2 and TRBJ2-3, with D uncertain. With 7 bases removed from V and 9 bases from J, the gap between germline ends came to 8 bases. The CDR3 is made up of 10 amino acids. CDR1 and CDR2 (germline): SNHLY, FYNNEI. The CDR3 coding sequence is TGTGCCAGCACATCTGGGACGCAGTATTTT. It specifies CASTSGTQYF.

The chain joins TRBV6-5 to TRBJ2-3, with D uncertain. This CDR3 contains 14 residues. Germline CDR1 MNHEY, CDR2 SVGAGI. V lost 0 bases and J lost 0, with 4 bases in between. The CDR3 sequence is CASSYSTSTDTQYF. The CDR3 DNA reads TGTGCCAGCAGTTACTCCACTAGCACAGATACGCAGTATTTT.

This rearrangement joins TRBV5-1 to TRBJ2-2, with 7 nucleotides matching TRBD2. The germline V gene has CDR1 SGHRS and CDR2 YFSETQ. This CDR3 spans 16 amino acids. V lost 4 bases, J lost 6 bases, and 12 bases stayed unmatched. CDR3 sequence (DNA): TGCGCCAGCAGCATGGGACCTCAAAGCGGGGCCGGGGAGCTGTTTTTT. Translated, it gives CASSMGPQSGAGELFF.

V usage is TRBV7-3 and J usage is TRBJ2-2; D ambiguous. CDR1 is SGHTA and CDR2 is FQGTGA in the germline V gene. V was clipped by 3 bases and J by 3 bases, with 8 bases between them. The CDR3 length is 14 residues. The CDR3 sequence: CASSLGRDTGELFF. The CDR3, as DNA: TGTGCCAGCAGCTTGGGTCGGGACACCGGGGAGCTGTTTTTT.

V is TRBV4-3 and J is TRBJ2-1; 7 nucleotides match TRBD2. J lost 3 bases, V lost 0 bases, and 5 bases had no gene match. This CDR3 has 16 residues. Germline V lookup: CDR1 LGHNA, CDR2 YSLEER. CDR3 DNA: TGCGCCAGCAGCCAAGAGCGGCAGCGGGGCTACAATGAGCAGTTCTTC. This encodes CASSQERQRGYNEQFF.

The chain links TRBV11-2 to TRBJ1-6; D is uncertain. CDR1 is SGHAT, CDR2 FQNNGV, per germline. V lost 5 bases, J lost 2 bases, and 4 bases lay in between. This CDR3 spans 13 amino acids. Here the CDR3 reads CASSPPYNSPLHF. In nucleotides, the CDR3 is TGTGCCAGCAGCCCACCCTATAATTCACCCCTCCACTTT.

The rearrangement uses TRBV5-5 and TRBJ1-5; 7 nucleotides align to TRBD1. The trim removed 2 bases at V and 2 bases at J, leaving 1 base unmatched. Germline V gives CDR1 SGHKS, CDR2 YYEKEE (reference sequence). The CDR3 covers 14 residues. CDR3 nucleotides: TGTGCCAGCAGCTTCACAGGGGGCAATCAGCCCCAGCATTTT. Amino acid sequence: CASSFTGGNQPQHF.

The V gene is TRBV11-2, the J gene TRBJ1-1; 7 nucleotides line up with TRBD1. Germline values: CDR1 SGHAT, CDR2 FQNNGV. This CDR3 has 15 residues. After removal of 4 bases from V and 0 bases from J, the junction contained 5 bases not matched to a gene. The CDR3 bases are TGTGCCAGCAGCTACGAGGACAGGTTGAACACTGAAGCTTTCTTT. Encoded protein: CASSYEDRLNTEAFF.